The 30 T cell receptor beta chains in this list originate from one sample, sequenced in a study of OX40 agonist ivuxolimab in advanced cancers. Assay used: immunoSEQ multiplex PCR; TCRdb lists only in-frame clones, some missing. Among about 46,000 clones listed, 70% to 85% were seen once. The sample here was CD4+ or CD8+ T cells sorted from blood, taken in a trial of the OX40 agonist ivuxolimab. Source of these receptors: an adult with an advanced solid tumor such as melanoma, head and neck, liver or kidney cancer.

This clone is medium-sized by share. V and J are TRBV19 and TRBJ1-5; D is possibly TRBD1 (5 bases). The V gene's germline CDR1 is LNHDA and CDR2 SQIVND (reference sequence). This CDR3 is 12 amino acids long. The V gene lost 7 bases and the J gene lost 6 bases, with 10 bases spanning the gap. The CDR3 sequence: CASTGIGQPQHF. The CDR3 DNA reads TGTGCCAGTACAGGGATAGGTCAGCCCCAGCATTTT.

J is TRBJ2-3 and V is TRBV11-3; 7 bases are a match to TRBD1. CDR1 and CDR2 (germline): SGHNT, YENEEA. J lost 0 bases, V lost 5 bases, and 5 bases had no gene match. This CDR3 spans 15 amino acids. The CDR3 loop is CASSNRDRSTDTQYF. The CDR3 DNA sequence: TGTGCCAGCAGCAACCGGGACAGAAGCACAGATACGCAGTATTTT.

The chain recombines TRBV4-2 with TRBJ2-2, with 9 bases identical to TRBD2. The length of the CDR3 is 17 residues. The germline V gene has CDR1 LGHNA and CDR2 YNFKEQ. V shed 5 bases and J 5 bases; nucleotides not matched to a gene: 12. CDR3 sequence reads: CASSFPGSGGQTGELFF. DNA for the CDR3: TGTGCCAGCAGCTTCCCAGGGAGCGGGGGGCAAACCGGGGAGCTGTTTTTT.

The rearrangement uses TRBV11-2 and TRBJ2-2; 7 bases fit TRBD2. With V trimmed by 1 base and J by 2 bases, 1 base remained unmatched. CDR1 SGHAT and CDR2 FQNNGV come from the germline V gene. This CDR3 contains 15 residues. The CDR3 nucleotides are TGTGCCAGCAGCTTAGCGGGGGGAAACACCGGGGAGCTGTTTTTT. Translation: CASSLAGGNTGELFF.

The CDR3 nucleotides read TGCGCCAGCCAACTGATTAAGCGGGGGGCTGAAGATACGCAGTATTTT. Translation: CASQLIKRGAEDTQYF. This chain uses TRBV5-1 with TRBJ2-3, with 9 bases that match TRBD2. CDR1 SGHRS and CDR2 YFSETQ come from the germline V gene. The CDR3 extends over 16 amino acids. Trimming took 7 bases from V and 5 from J; bases not matched to a gene: 14.

V gene TRBV19 combines with J gene TRBJ1-2; possibly TRBD1 for D (6 bases). CDR3 length: 12 amino acids. V was pared by 1 base and J by 7 bases, with 7 bases between. Germline CDR1 LNHDA, CDR2 SQIVND (reference sequence). The CDR3 DNA is TGTGCCAGTAGTATAGGGACAGCTGGCTACACCTTC. Its protein product is CASSIGTAGYTF.

The V gene is TRBV6-1, the J gene TRBJ1-2, with 7 nucleotides matching TRBD1. Germline CDR1 MNHNS, CDR2 SASEGT. J lost 2 bases, V lost 3 bases, and 6 bases had no gene match. This CDR3 has 15 amino acids. The CDR3 sequence: CASSDQTGTNYGYTF. CDR3 in DNA: TGTGCCAGCAGTGACCAGACAGGGACCAACTATGGCTACACCTTC.

A single count supports this clone. The V call is TRBV5-5, the J call TRBJ1-2; D call uncertain. Germline V gene data show CDR1 as SGHKS and CDR2 as YYEKEE (reference sequence). CDR3 size: 12 residues. V shed 0 bases and J shed 4 bases, with 4 bases lying between them. The CDR3 DNA is TGTGCCAGCAGCTTGGAAGGCTATGGCTACACCTTC. Amino acids: CASSLEGYGYTF. The variable domain in full, completed from reference TRBV5-5 and TRBJ1-2, reads DAGVTQSPTHLIKTRGQQVTLRCSPISGHKSVSWYQQVLGQGPQFIFQYYEKEERGRGNFPDRFSARQFPNYSSELNVNALLLGDSALYLCASSLEGYGYTFGSGTRLTVV.

This clone was found a few times. The sample has other DNA sequences that encode this CDR3 too. DNA of the CDR3: TGCAGCGCGGGACAGGGAACCTACGAGCAGTACTTC. This sequence encodes CSAGQGTYEQYF. This chain connects TRBV29-1 to TRBJ2-7; 9 bases line up with TRBD1. With V trimmed by 7 bases and J by 2 bases, 3 bases remained unmatched. Germline CDR1 reads SQVTM; CDR2 reads ANQGSEA. The CDR3 spans 12 residues.

This clone was seen a single time. V usage is TRBV27 and J usage is TRBJ1-2, with D hard to call. This CDR3 region has 12 residues. CDR1 and CDR2 (germline): MNHEY, SMNVEV (reference sequence). V was clipped by 7 bases and J by 2 bases, with 8 bases between them. CDR3 in amino acids: CASTTGNYGYTF. CDR3 bases: TGTGCCAGCACCACGGGCAACTATGGCTACACCTTC.

The chain uses TRBV6-5 and TRBJ1-3; D call uncertain. Trimming shortened V by 2 bases and J by 0 bases, and 8 bases separated the two germline ends. Germline values: CDR1 MNHEY, CDR2 SVGAGI. The CDR3 covers 15 residues. The CDR3 DNA sequence: TGTGCCAGCAGTTACATGTTGAGCTCTGGAAACACCATATATTTT. Translation: CASSYMLSSGNTIYF.

The rearrangement links TRBV14 to TRBJ1-1; D is possibly TRBD1 (5 bases). Between the trimmed V and J ends, which lost 0 bases and 12 bases, there was a span of 17 bases. The germline CDR1 and CDR2 sequences are SGHDN and FVKESK. The CDR3 spans 14 residues. The CDR3 loop is CASSQETWGQETFF. CDR3 DNA: TGTGCCAGCAGCCAAGAAACCTGGGGCCAAGAGACTTTCTTT.

This clone was counted once. The CDR3 bases are TGTGCCAGCAGCCAAAATTGGGGGGGGTTGACTGAAGCTTTCTTT. This gives the protein CASSQNWGGLTEAFF. This chain uses TRBV4-2 with TRBJ1-1; TRBD1 is a possible D gene (5 bases). The germline V gene has CDR1 LGHNA and CDR2 YNFKEQ. The CDR3 contains 15 residues. V lost 2 bases and J 5 bases, leaving 15 bases between the germline ends.

V is TRBV2 and J is TRBJ2-3; 7 nucleotides line up with TRBD2. J was trimmed by 2 bases and V by 5 bases; bases with no gene match: 13. This CDR3 region has 17 residues. Germline CDR1 and CDR2: SNHLY and FYNNEI. CDR3 in amino acids: CASSPRLRGDYTDTQYF. In DNA, the CDR3 is TGTGCCAGCAGTCCTCGACTACGGGGGGATTACACAGATACGCAGTATTTT. The full variable domain, in which reference TRBV2 and TRBJ2-3 provide the parts outside the CDR3, is EPEVTQTPSHQVTQMGQEVILRCVPISNHLYFYWYRQILGQKVEFLVSFYNNEISEKSEIFDDQFSVERPDGSNFTLKIRSTKLEDSAMYFCASSPRLRGDYTDTQYFGPGTRLTVL.

This chain joins TRBV27 and TRBJ1-2; D gene unclear. CDR3 length equals 13 residues. V lost 3 bases and J 1 base, leaving 6 bases between the germline ends. Germline CDR1 MNHEY, CDR2 SMNVEV (reference sequence). DNA of the CDR3: TGTGCCAGCAGTTTGGGTCTTAACTATGGCTACACCTTC. It specifies CASSLGLNYGYTF.

This clone was counted between two and nine times. This chain links TRBV6-5 with TRBJ1-2; 10 nucleotides match TRBD1. The V segment lost 6 bases and the J segment 5 bases; nucleotides outside the gene matches: 3. The CDR3 runs to 13 residues. Per germline, CDR1 MNHEY and CDR2 SVGAGI. The CDR3 coding sequence is TGTGCCAGCAGCTGGGGACAGGGGTATGGCTACACCTTC. Translation gives CASSWGQGYGYTF.

This chain connects TRBV30 to TRBJ1-3; perhaps TRBD1 as D (5 bases). The CDR3 loop spans 20 amino acids. Deletions cut 1 base from V and 0 bases from J, with 25 bases between. Germline assignment: CDR1 GTSNPN and CDR2 SVGIG (reference sequence). CDR3 coding DNA: TGTGCCTGGAGTGGGGCCGCAGGCGGGGGTCCCCTTCCCTCTGGAAACACCATATATTTT. Encoded protein: CAWSGAAGGGPLPSGNTIYF.

Only one count was recorded for this clone. This chain uses TRBV12-5 with TRBJ2-4; 9 positions match TRBD1. With 6 bases clipped from V and 6 bases from J, the junction kept 12 bases outside the gene matches. The CDR3 contains 16 residues. Germline assignment: CDR1 LGHNT and CDR2 FRNRAP. CDR3 loop: CASGPGQGVRVNIQYF. The DNA for the CDR3 is TGTGCTAGTGGCCCGGGACAGGGTGTTAGGGTAAACATTCAGTACTTC.

V gene TRBV11-3 combines with J gene TRBJ2-1, with a tentative D call TRBD2 (6 bases). Trimming shortened V by 5 bases and J by 3 bases, and 17 bases separated the two germline ends. This CDR3 comprises 16 residues. Germline values: CDR1 SGHNT, CDR2 YENEEA. The CDR3 loop reads CASSQDVGTHYNEQFF. In DNA form, the CDR3 reads TGTGCCAGCAGCCAGGACGTCGGGACTCACTACAATGAGCAGTTCTTC.

V gene TRBV6-5 combines with J gene TRBJ2-1; tentatively, D is TRBD1 (6 bases). The CDR3 runs 13 residues. Trimming left V 6 bases short and J 8 bases short, with 14 bases between. CDR1 and CDR2 from the germline V gene are MNHEY and SVGAGI. The CDR3 DNA reads as TGTGCCAGCAGAAAAGGCAGGGGACATGAGCAGTTCTTC. It specifies CASRKGRGHEQFF.

This clone has a single count. CDR3 DNA: TGTGCCACTCCCTTCCCCAGGGGCCTGAGGGGTCAGCCCCAGCATTTT. Protein product: CATPFPRGLRGQPQHF. This chain uses TRBV19 with TRBJ1-5; D possibly corresponds to TRBD1 (6 bases). Trimming left V 10 bases short and J 6 bases short, with 25 bases between. Germline V lookup: CDR1 LNHDA, CDR2 SQIVND (reference sequence). The CDR3 is 16 residues long.

The V gene is TRBV2, the J gene TRBJ2-4; possibly TRBD1 for D (5 bases). The CDR3 has 12 residues. In germline, CDR1 is SNHLY, CDR2 FYNNEI. V was pared by 2 bases and J by 7 bases, with 6 bases between. The CDR3 DNA is TGTGCCAGCAGTGAAAACAGGAACATTCAGTACTTC. This sequence encodes CASSENRNIQYF.

The table lists this clone with a count of one. J is TRBJ1-1 and V is TRBV5-4; TRBD1 is a possible D gene (6 bases). Germline loops: CDR1 SGHNT, CDR2 YYREEE (reference sequence). CDR3 length: 13 residues. V dropped 8 bases and J dropped 4 bases, with 15 bases sitting between them. For the CDR3, the DNA is TGTGCCAGTAGAGGACAGCTGGGCACTGAAGCTTTCTTT. Encoded protein: CASRGQLGTEAFF.

The V gene is TRBV7-8, the J gene TRBJ2-7, with 7 bases matching TRBD1. The J segment lost 3 bases and the V segment lost 5 bases, leaving 4 bases of the junction unmatched. The CDR3 covers 13 residues. Looked up from germline, CDR1 is SGHVS and CDR2 is FQNEAQ. CDR3 region: CASSPTGNYEQYF. The DNA of the CDR3 is TGTGCCAGCAGCCCGACAGGGAACTACGAGCAGTACTTC.

The chain employs TRBV4-2 and TRBJ2-7; 8 nucleotides agree with TRBD2. Germline V gene lookup returns CDR1 LGHNA and CDR2 YNFKEQ. This CDR3 has 15 residues. Trimming at V came to 4 bases and at J to 2 bases, leaving 7 bases not matched to a gene. DNA of the CDR3: TGTGCCAGCAGCCCGATGGCGGGGGGCACCTACGAGCAGTACTTC. This sequence encodes CASSPMAGGTYEQYF.

The chain joins TRBV10-1 to TRBJ2-3; D is unresolved. CDR1 and CDR2 (germline): WNHNN, SYGVQD (reference sequence). V was clipped by 3 bases and J by 5 bases, with 12 bases between them. CDR3 length: 14 amino acids. In DNA, the CDR3 is TGCGCCAGCAGTGAATCGGTGAACAGAGATACGCAGTATTTT. This codes for CASSESVNRDTQYF.

This chain connects TRBV5-4 to TRBJ2-3; 9 positions agree with TRBD2. The J segment lost 5 bases and the V segment lost 3 bases, leaving 4 bases of the junction unmatched. CDR1 and CDR2 (germline): SGHNT, YYREEE (reference sequence). This CDR3 has 14 amino acids. The CDR3 region is CASSSGLAGDTQYF. CDR3 in DNA: TGTGCCAGCAGCTCGGGACTAGCTGGAGATACGCAGTATTTT.

The J gene is TRBJ1-4, the V gene TRBV7-8, with D perhaps TRBD1 (6 bases). Trimming took off 1 base at V and 5 bases at J, with 14 bases between the two ends. CDR3 size: 16 residues. Per the germline V gene, CDR1 is SGHVS and CDR2 is FQNEAQ. CDR3 protein: CASSLEVLGANEKLFF. The CDR3 DNA reads TGTGCCAGCAGCTTAGAGGTCCTGGGGGCCAATGAAAAACTGTTTTTT.

The chain combines TRBV5-1 with TRBJ1-1; TRBD1 is a possible D gene (5 bases). Trimming removed 5 bases at V and 1 base at J, with 12 bases between. Germline values: CDR1 SGHRS, CDR2 YFSETQ. This CDR3 region has 14 residues. This CDR3 is CASRVGPSNTEAFF. CDR3 coding DNA: TGCGCCAGCAGAGTGGGACCTTCGAACACTGAAGCTTTCTTT.

The gene calls are TRBV6-5 and TRBJ2-7; a weak D match, TRBD1 (6 bases). Trimming took off 6 bases at V and 2 bases at J, with 11 bases between the two ends. The germline CDR1 and CDR2 sequences are MNHEY and SVGAGI. This CDR3 is built from 13 residues. The CDR3 bases are TGTGCCAGCAGCGACAGGCAGACCTACGAGCAGTACTTC. It encodes CASSDRQTYEQYF.